Shown below are 26 T cell receptor beta chains from a single sample sequenced in a study of blood T cell repertoires in COVID-19. Data came from immunoSEQ multiplex PCR; TCRdb stores just in-frame clones and leaves some out. The table includes hundreds of thousands of clones, more than 70% detected once. Sequencing was done on a sample of PBMCs or T cells enriched from blood (not recorded which). These TCRs come from a woman in her thirties or forties with acute COVID-19.

The chain employs TRBV27 and TRBJ1-2, with D perhaps TRBD1 (5 bases). The CDR3 is made up of 13 amino acids. The germline V gene has CDR1 MNHEY and CDR2 SMNVEV (reference sequence). Trimming stripped 6 bases from V and 5 bases from J, with 13 bases between. CDR3 region: CASSPTDTYGYTF. The CDR3 DNA reads TGTGCCAGCAGCCCGACAGATACTTATGGCTACACCTTC.

This sequence joins TRBV27 and TRBJ2-5; 10 nucleotides match TRBD2. This CDR3 comprises 15 residues. V lost 2 bases, J lost 5 bases, and 5 bases stayed unmatched. From germline, CDR1 is MNHEY and CDR2 SMNVEV (reference sequence). The DNA of the CDR3 is TGTGCCAGCAGTTTAGGGCTAGCGGGAGTCGAGACCCAGTACTTC. Protein: CASSLGLAGVETQYF.

In regard to this clone: Other DNA sequences of this sample code for an identical CDR3. V is TRBV19 and J is TRBJ1-1; the D gene is possibly TRBD1 (5 bases). Trimming left V 4 bases short and J 1 base short, with 7 bases between. The CDR3 length is 13 residues. The germline V gene has CDR1 LNHDA and CDR2 SQIVND (reference sequence). This CDR3 reads CASSTQGNTEAFF. CDR3 in DNA: TGTGCCAGTAGTACGCAGGGGAACACTGAAGCTTTCTTT.

J is TRBJ2-2 and V is TRBV9; 12 nucleotides line up with TRBD2. Germline V CDR1 and CDR2: SGDLS, YYNGEE. V was clipped by 1 base and J by 6 bases; unmatched bases: 4. The CDR3 has 16 residues. CDR3 amino acids: CASSVMTSGRSGELFF. CDR3 in DNA: TGTGCCAGCAGCGTAATGACTAGCGGGAGATCCGGGGAGCTGTTTTTT.

This chain uses TRBV4-3 with TRBJ1-5, with no clear D. V was cut by 1 base and J by 0 bases, with 7 bases left in between. The CDR3 has 15 residues. Germline V CDR1 and CDR2: LGHNA, YSLEER. The CDR3 loop reads CASSQGQGSNQPQHF. DNA of the CDR3: TGCGCCAGCAGCCAAGGACAAGGTAGCAATCAGCCCCAGCATTTT.

The sample holds a few counts of this clone. The rearrangement links TRBV18 to TRBJ2-5; no clear D. The CDR3 length is 15 residues. Germline loops: CDR1 KGHSH, CDR2 LQKENI. V was shortened by 5 bases and J by 0 bases, with 13 bases between the two germline ends. The CDR3: CASSSRPTYQETQYF. DNA of the CDR3: TGTGCCAGCTCATCTCGACCGACTTACCAAGAGACCCAGTACTTC.

The chain couples TRBV19 to TRBJ1-3; tentatively, D is TRBD1 (6 bases). The ends were cut back, 10 bases at V and 4 bases at J, with 14 bases in the middle. The CDR3 is made up of 13 amino acids. Germline CDR1 LNHDA, CDR2 SQIVND (reference sequence). The CDR3 region is CATTPGAGNTIYF. CDR3 coding DNA: TGTGCCACGACCCCAGGGGCAGGAAACACCATATATTTT.

The chain uses TRBV28 and TRBJ1-5; D gene unclear. Germline V gene sequence: CDR1 MDHEN, CDR2 SYDVKM. Trimming pared 7 bases from V and 2 bases from J, leaving 12 bases between. The CDR3 length is 14 residues. The CDR3 sequence: CASTPLVGNQPQHF. The CDR3 region has the DNA TGTGCCAGCACCCCACTCGTGGGCAATCAGCCCCAGCATTTT.

The V gene is TRBV10-2, the J gene TRBJ2-5; possible D gene TRBD1, 5 bases. The V and J ends lost 4 bases and 7 bases respectively, with 16 bases between them. CDR1 WSHSY and CDR2 SAAADI come from the germline V gene. This CDR3 is 14 amino acids long. The CDR3 spells CASSGFRVRGTQYF. CDR3 nucleotides: TGCGCCAGCAGTGGATTCAGGGTTAGGGGGACCCAGTACTTC.

This clone has a single count. V gene TRBV10-3 combines with J gene TRBJ1-1; tentatively, D is TRBD1 (6 bases). The CDR3 totals 13 residues. V was clipped by 3 bases and J by 7 bases, with 12 bases between them. The V gene's germline CDR1 is ENHRY and CDR2 SYGVKD. CDR3 DNA sequence: TGTGCCATCAGTGACGGACAGAGTAATGAAGCTTTCTTT. Amino acids: CAISDGQSNEAFF.

The rearrangement uses TRBV4-1 and TRBJ1-5; 7 bases align to TRBD1. Germline CDR1 is MGHRA and CDR2 is YSYEKL. V shed 3 bases, J shed 4 bases, and the junction held 0 bases outside the gene matches. The CDR3 runs to 13 residues. In DNA, the CDR3 is TGCGCCAGCAGCCAGACAGGGAATCAGCCCCAGCATTTT. It is translated as CASSQTGNQPQHF.

The gene calls are TRBV27 and TRBJ2-7; tentative D call: TRBD1 (5 bases). V dropped 0 bases and J dropped 2 bases, with 8 bases sitting between them. This CDR3 has 14 residues. CDR1 is MNHEY, CDR2 SMNVEV, per germline (reference sequence). CDR3: CASSLSPRAYEQYV. DNA for the CDR3: TGTGCCAGCAGTTTATCGCCCAGGGCCTACGAGCAGTACGTC.

CDR3 region: CASRNQGNNEKLFF. CDR3 bases: TGTGCCAGCAGGAACCAGGGGAACAATGAAAAACTGTTTTTT. V gene TRBV6-5 combines with J gene TRBJ1-4; TRBD1 might be the D (6 bases). The CDR3 spans 14 residues. CDR1 and CDR2 (germline): MNHEY, SVGAGI. V lost 6 bases and J 5 bases, leaving 13 bases between the germline ends.

J is TRBJ1-2 and V is TRBV18; a possible D gene is TRBD1 (6 bases). Germline lookup yields CDR1 KGHSH and CDR2 LQKENI. V shed 2 bases and J shed 2 bases, with 9 bases lying between them. The CDR3 runs 14 residues. CDR3 loop: CASSPAQGNYGYTF. The CDR3 nucleotides are TGTGCCAGCTCACCAGCCCAGGGGAACTATGGCTACACCTTC.

This clone was recorded a few times. The chain recombines TRBV13 with TRBJ2-3; 10 positions match TRBD2. CDR3 length: 17 amino acids. Looked up from germline, CDR1 is PRHDT and CDR2 is FYEKMQ (reference sequence). The V gene end was trimmed by 0 bases and the J gene end by 6 bases; junction bases not matched to a gene: 9. CDR3 residues: CASSLGRLAGEVDTQYF. The CDR3 bases are TGTGCCAGCAGCTTAGGCCGGCTAGCGGGAGAAGTCGATACGCAGTATTTT.

In its sample, this clone was seen a few times. The chain is built from TRBV25-1 and TRBJ2-7; TRBD1 might be the D (5 bases). The V gene lost 3 bases and the J gene lost 5 bases, with 14 bases spanning the gap. Germline CDR1 is MGHDK and CDR2 is SYGVNS. CDR3 length: 14 amino acids. The CDR3 here is CASSDVSRVDEQYV. The CDR3 DNA is TGTGCCAGCAGTGATGTGTCCAGGGTTGACGAGCAGTACGTC.

V gene TRBV5-1 combines with J gene TRBJ2-1, with 8 bases lining up with TRBD2. The CDR3 contains 14 residues. Germline trimming cut 1 base from V and 8 bases from J; bases unmatched to any gene: 5. In germline, CDR1 is SGHRS, CDR2 YFSETQ. The CDR3 DNA reads TGCGCCAGCAGCTTGAGCGGGAGTAGGGATGAGCAGTTCTTC. This codes for CASSLSGSRDEQFF.

The genes are TRBV19 and TRBJ2-1; 7 bases are a match to TRBD1. The V segment lost 4 bases and the J segment 5 bases; nucleotides outside the gene matches: 8. Germline V gives CDR1 LNHDA, CDR2 SQIVND (reference sequence). The CDR3 length is 15 residues. The CDR3 nucleotides are TGTGCCAGTAGTACCCGGGACAGTTATGACAATGAGCAGTTCTTC. Translated: CASSTRDSYDNEQFF.

J is TRBJ2-7 and V is TRBV29-1; D possibly corresponds to TRBD2 (5 bases). The CDR3 loop spans 13 amino acids. CDR1 and CDR2 (germline): SQVTM, ANQGSEA. Trimming cost V 3 bases and J 3 bases, with 12 bases left between them. CDR3 residues: CSVEGLEGYEQYF. The CDR3 DNA is TGCAGCGTTGAGGGTCTAGAGGGCTACGAGCAGTACTTC.

The gene calls are TRBV30 and TRBJ2-1; D may be TRBD2 (6 bases). V was clipped by 0 bases and J by 8 bases, with 14 bases between them. The CDR3 has 14 amino acids. Germline V gives CDR1 GTSNPN, CDR2 SVGIG (reference sequence). The CDR3 DNA reads as TGTGCCTGGAGTGTAAGGGGCGGGACCTATGAGCAGTTCTTC. Translating gives CAWSVRGGTYEQFF.

The chain is built from TRBV3-1 (or the pseudogene TRBV3-2) and TRBJ2-4; 7 positions match TRBD2. Germline CDR1 LGHDT, CDR2 YNNKEL (reference sequence). CDR3 size: 15 residues. The V and J ends lost 1 base and 8 bases, in that order; junction bases with no gene match: 8. This CDR3 reads CASSQGAGAPDIQYF. In DNA form, the CDR3 reads TGTGCCAGCAGCCAAGGGGCGGGAGCCCCCGACATTCAGTACTTC.

The chain is built from TRBV10-3 and TRBJ2-7; D remains unclear. From germline, CDR1 is ENHRY and CDR2 SYGVKD. CDR3 length equals 13 residues. V dropped 8 bases and J dropped 2 bases, with 13 bases sitting between them. The DNA for the CDR3 is TGTGCCATCTCAGGTGAAGCTACCTACGAGCAGTACGTC. Amino acid sequence: CAISGEATYEQYV.

The chain joins TRBV3-1 (or the pseudogene TRBV3-2) to TRBJ2-2, with D tentatively TRBD1 (6 bases). V was clipped by 1 base and J by 2 bases, with 17 bases between them. This CDR3 is built from 18 residues. Germline CDR1 is LGHDT and CDR2 is YNNKEL (reference sequence). CDR3: CASSQGVGTLPNTGELFF. In DNA form, the CDR3 reads TGTGCCAGCAGCCAAGGGGTCGGGACACTACCTAACACCGGGGAGCTGTTTTTT.

The CDR3 nucleotides read TGTGCCAGCAGTTTCGGGGTGGGTTACGAAAAACTGTTTTTT. This sequence encodes CASSFGVGYEKLFF. The V and J genes are TRBV28 and TRBJ1-4; D is undetermined. Germline assignment: CDR1 MDHEN and CDR2 SYDVKM. This CDR3 region has 14 residues. Trimming took 3 bases from V and 8 from J, leaving 13 bases between them. The whole variable domain, remainder taken from reference TRBV28 and TRBJ1-4, is DVKVTQSSRYLVKRTGEKVFLECVQDMDHENMFWYRQDPGLGLRLIYFSYDVKMKEKGDIPEGYSVSREKKERFSLILESASTNQTSMYLCASSFGVGYEKLFFGSGTQLSVL.

The V call is TRBV5-1, the J call TRBJ1-2; D call uncertain. The CDR3 runs 14 residues. CDR1 is SGHRS, CDR2 YFSETQ, per germline. The V end lost 0 bases, the J end lost 5 bases, and 11 bases lay between the germline ends. This CDR3 reads CASSLDSYGYGYTF. The CDR3 nucleotides read TGCGCCAGCAGCTTGGACAGCTATGGATATGGCTACACCTTC.

The chain is built from TRBV6-4 and TRBJ1-2; maybe TRBD1 (5 bases). V was pared by 2 bases and J by 8 bases, with 12 bases between. CDR3 size: 13 residues. Germline V gives CDR1 MRHNA, CDR2 SNTAGT. The CDR3 loop is CASSDRGREGYTF. DNA of the CDR3: TGTGCCAGCAGTGACAGGGGCAGAGAGGGCTACACCTTC.